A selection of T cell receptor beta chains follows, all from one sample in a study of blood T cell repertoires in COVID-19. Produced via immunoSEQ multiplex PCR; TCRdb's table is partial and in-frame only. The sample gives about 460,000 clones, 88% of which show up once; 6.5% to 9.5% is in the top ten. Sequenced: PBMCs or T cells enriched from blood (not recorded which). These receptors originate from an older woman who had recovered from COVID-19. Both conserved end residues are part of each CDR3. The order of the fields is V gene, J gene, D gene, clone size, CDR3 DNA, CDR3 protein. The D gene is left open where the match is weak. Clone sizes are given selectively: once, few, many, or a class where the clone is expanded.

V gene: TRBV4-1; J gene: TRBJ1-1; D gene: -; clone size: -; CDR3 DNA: TGCGCCAGCAGCCAAATTCGGGGGGTGAGGACTGAAGCTTTCTTT; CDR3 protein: CASSQIRGVRTEAFF
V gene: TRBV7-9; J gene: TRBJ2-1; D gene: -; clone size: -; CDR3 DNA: TGTGCCAGCAGCTTAGCATGGCCACCCCCCGGGGATGAGCAGTTCTTC; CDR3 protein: CASSLAWPPPGDEQFF
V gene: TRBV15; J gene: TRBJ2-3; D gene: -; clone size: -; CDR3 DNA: TGTGCCACCAGCAGGGGAATTGGACAGTTCACAGATACGCAGTATTTT; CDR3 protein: CATSRGIGQFTDTQYF
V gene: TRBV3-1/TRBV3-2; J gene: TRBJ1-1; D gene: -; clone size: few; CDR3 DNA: TGTGCCAGCAGCCAAGATTTCGGTCTATATACGAACACTGAAGCTTTCTTT; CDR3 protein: CASSQDFGLYTNTEAFF
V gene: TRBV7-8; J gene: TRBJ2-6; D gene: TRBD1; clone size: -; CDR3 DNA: TGTGCCAGCAGCATGAGGGACAGACGCTCTGGGGCCAACGTCCTGACTTTC; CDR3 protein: CASSMRDRRSGANVLTF
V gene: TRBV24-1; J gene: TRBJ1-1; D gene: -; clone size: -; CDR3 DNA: TGTGCCACCAGTGGTGGGACATTTGCTGAAGCTTTCTTT; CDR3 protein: CATSGGTFAEAFF
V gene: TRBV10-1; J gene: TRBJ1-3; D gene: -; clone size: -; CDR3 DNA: TGCGCCAGCAGTGCCAGCTCTGGAAACACCATATATTTT; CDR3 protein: CASSASSGNTIYF
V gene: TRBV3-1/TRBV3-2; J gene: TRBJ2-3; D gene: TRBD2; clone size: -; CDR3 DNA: TGTGCCAGCAGCAAGGGACTAGCGGGGGGGGGCACAGATACGCAGTATTTT; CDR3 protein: CASSKGLAGGGTDTQYF
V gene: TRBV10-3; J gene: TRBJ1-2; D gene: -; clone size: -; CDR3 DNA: TGTGCCATCAGTGCTCTACAGGGTTGGGGCTACACCTTC; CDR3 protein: CAISALQGWGYTF
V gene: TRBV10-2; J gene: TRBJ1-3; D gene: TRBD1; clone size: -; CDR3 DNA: TGCGCCAGCAGCTCCGGGACAGGAGGGACGGTCAGGAACACCATATATTTT; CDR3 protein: CASSSGTGGTVRNTIYF
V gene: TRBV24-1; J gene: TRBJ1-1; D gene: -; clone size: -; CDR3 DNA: TGTGCCACCAGTGATTACAGGGTCACTGAAGCTTTCTTT; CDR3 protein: CATSDYRVTEAFF
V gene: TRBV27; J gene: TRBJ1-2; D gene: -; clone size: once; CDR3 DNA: TGTGCCAGCAGTTTAGATGGACAGATATCGGCCTATGGCTACACCTTC; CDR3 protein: CASSLDGQISAYGYTF
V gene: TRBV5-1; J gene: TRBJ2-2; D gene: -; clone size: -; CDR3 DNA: TGCGCCAGCAGCCTCCGTTCCAGGGGAAACACCGGGGAGCTGTTTTTT; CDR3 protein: CASSLRSRGNTGELFF
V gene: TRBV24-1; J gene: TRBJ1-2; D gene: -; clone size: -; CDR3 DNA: TGTGCCACCAGTGATCGGACACGAAGCTATGGCTACACCTTC; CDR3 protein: CATSDRTRSYGYTF
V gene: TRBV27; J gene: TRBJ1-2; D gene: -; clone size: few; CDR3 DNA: TGTGCCAGCAGTTTTGGGGGGAGCTATGGCTACACCTTC; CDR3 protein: CASSFGGSYGYTF
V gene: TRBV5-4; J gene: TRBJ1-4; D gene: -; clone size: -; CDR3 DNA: TGTGCCAGCAGCCCCATGGGGAGTAATGAAAAACTGTTTTTT; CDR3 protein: CASSPMGSNEKLFF
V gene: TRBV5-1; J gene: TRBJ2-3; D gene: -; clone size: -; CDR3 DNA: TGCGCCAGCAGCTTAAACAGTTTCACAGATACGCAGTATTTT; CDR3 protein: CASSLNSFTDTQYF
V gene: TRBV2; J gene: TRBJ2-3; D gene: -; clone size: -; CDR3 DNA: TGTGCCAGCACTCGGGGACAATTCACAGATACGCAGTATTTT; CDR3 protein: CASTRGQFTDTQYF
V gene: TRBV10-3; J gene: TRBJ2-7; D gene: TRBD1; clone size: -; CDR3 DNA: TGTGCCATCAGTGAAAACCGACAGGGGGACGAGCAGTACTTC; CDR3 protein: CAISENRQGDEQYF
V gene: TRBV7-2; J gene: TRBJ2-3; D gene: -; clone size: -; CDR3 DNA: TGTGCCAGCAGCTCGGGACTTTCCACAGATACGCAGTATTTT; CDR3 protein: CASSSGLSTDTQYF
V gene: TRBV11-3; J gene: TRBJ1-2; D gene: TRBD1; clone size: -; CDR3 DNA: TGTGCCAGCAGCAACCGGGACAGGGGGCCCGCTAGCTATGGCTACACCTTC; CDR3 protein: CASSNRDRGPASYGYTF
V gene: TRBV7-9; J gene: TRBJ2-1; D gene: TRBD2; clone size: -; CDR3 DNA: TGTGCCAGCAGCTTTTGGCGGGGGGGTAATGAGCAGTTCTTC; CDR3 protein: CASSFWRGGNEQFF